This T cell receptor beta chain was documented in a study of blood T cell repertoires in COVID-19. About the research overall: The samples span acute and convalescent COVID-19 from the United States, Italy and Spain. T cells, B-cell-depleted T cells, or PBMCs provided the cDNA or gDNA that served as material.

Under the authors' procedure: Reference gene primer amplification gave nucleated cell count estimates. Sequenced by immunoSEQ multiplex PCR; TCRdb stores in-frame clones only, minus some. That table furnishes V, J and clone size, whereas the DNA furnished D and trimming. This sample carries 250,000 to 350,000 clones, roughly nine tenths of them seen once, and the ten largest clones take approximately 0.94%. The CDR3 totals 15 residues. Losses at the gene ends were 2 bases for V and 6 bases for J; bases not matched to a gene: 10. Germline CDR1 and CDR2: SGHAT and FQNNGV. This TCR derives from a woman between 40 and 55 years old who had recovered from COVID-19. Sample: peripheral blood. V gene TRBV11-2 combines with J gene TRBJ2-7; 7 nucleotides agree with TRBD1. CDR3 sequence reads: CASSLFGTALPEQYF. DNA of the CDR3: TGTGCCAGCAGCTTATTCGGGACAGCCCTTCCCGAGCAGTACTTC.